This T cell receptor beta chain is drawn from a study of cytomegalovirus exposure and HLA in healthy donors. The study's findings and limits: The only immune exposure information that was available was CMV serostatus. As was reported, the HLA-A and HLA-B alleles of most subjects were accurately predicted from TCR beta sequences. A further, later analysis showed that HLA-associated TCR beta chains (compared with equally common others) were more clonally expanded.

Looked up from germline, CDR1 is SEHNR and CDR2 is FQNEAQ (reference sequence). CDR3 size: 15 residues. The ends lost 0 bases at V and 6 bases at J; junction bases unmatched: 6. In the PCR, 60 Vbeta and 13 Jbeta primers were used. The method was immunoSEQ multiplex PCR; TCRdb's version includes in-frame clones alone and lacks a portion of them. The sample records 150,000 to 200,000 clones, approximately 82% being singletons. For this clone: The antigen remains unidentified.

The sequence derives from a male donor in good health and CMV-seronegative. Sequencing input: PBMCs. The chain uses TRBV7-9 and TRBJ1-2, with TRBD1 matching 8 bases. CDR3 residues: CASSLARGTGHGYTF. The CDR3 bases are TGTGCCAGCAGCTTAGCAAGGGGGACAGGACATGGCTACACCTTC.